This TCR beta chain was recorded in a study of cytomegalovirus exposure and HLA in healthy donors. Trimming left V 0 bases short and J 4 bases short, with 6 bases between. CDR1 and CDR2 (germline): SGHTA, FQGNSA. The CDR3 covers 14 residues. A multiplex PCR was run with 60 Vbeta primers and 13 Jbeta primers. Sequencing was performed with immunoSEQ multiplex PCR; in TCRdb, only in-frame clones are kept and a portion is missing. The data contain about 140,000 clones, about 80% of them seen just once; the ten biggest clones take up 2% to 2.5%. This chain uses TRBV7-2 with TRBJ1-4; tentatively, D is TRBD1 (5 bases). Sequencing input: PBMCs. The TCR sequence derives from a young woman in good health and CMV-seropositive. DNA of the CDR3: TGTGCCAGCAGCTTAGCAGGGGTTAATGAAAAACTGTTTTTT. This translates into CASSLAGVNEKLFF.